This TCR beta chain is drawn from a study of blood T cell repertoires in COVID-19. The wider study: T cells, B-cell-depleted T cells, or PBMCs supplied cDNA or gDNA.

TCRdb's copy holds only in-frame clones and misses some; the assay was immunoSEQ multiplex PCR. The sample includes 150,000 to 200,000 clones, roughly four fifths of them seen just once. V trimming: 4 bases; J trimming: 4 bases; junction bases outside the gene matches: 9. The CDR3 consists of 15 residues. Germline CDR1 reads MNHEY; CDR2 reads SVGAGI. The material sequenced was peripheral blood. This receptor was identified in a man in his fifties or sixties with active or convalescent COVID-19. The J gene is TRBJ2-7, the V gene TRBV6-5, with 8 nucleotides matching TRBD1. CDR3 sequence (DNA): TGTGCCAGCAGTTCCGGACGGGGGACAGGTTACGAGCAGTACTTC. It translates to CASSSGRGTGYEQYF.